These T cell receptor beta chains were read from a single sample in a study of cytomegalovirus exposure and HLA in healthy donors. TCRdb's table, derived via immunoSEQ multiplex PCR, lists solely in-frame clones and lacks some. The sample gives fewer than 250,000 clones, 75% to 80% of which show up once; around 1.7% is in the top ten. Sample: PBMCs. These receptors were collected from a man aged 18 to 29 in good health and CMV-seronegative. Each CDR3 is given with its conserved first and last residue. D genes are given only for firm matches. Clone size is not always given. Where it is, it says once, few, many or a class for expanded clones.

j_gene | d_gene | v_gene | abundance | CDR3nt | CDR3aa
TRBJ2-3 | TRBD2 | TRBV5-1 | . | TGCGCCAGCAGCCCCGGACTAGCGGGAGTGGATACGCAGTATTTT | CASSPGLAGVDTQYF
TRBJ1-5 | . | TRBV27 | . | TGTGCCAGCAGTTTACGACAGAGCAATCAGCCCCAGCATTTT | CASSLRQSNQPQHF
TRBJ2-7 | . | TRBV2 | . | TGTGCCAGGGGACCGTCGGGAGCCTACGAGCAGTACTTC | CARGPSGAYEQYF
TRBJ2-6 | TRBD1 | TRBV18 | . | TGTGCCAGCTCACCTGAAAGGGGGCTCACTGGGGCCAACGTCCTGACTTTC | CASSPERGLTGANVLTF
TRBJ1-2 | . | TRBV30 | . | TGTGTCTGGAGGGGAGATCGTAACTATGGCTACACCTTC | CVWRGDRNYGYTF
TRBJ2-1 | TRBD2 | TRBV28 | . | TGTGCCAGCAAGAGCGGGGGACTAGCTCCTCTCAATGAGCAGTTCTTC | CASKSGGLAPLNEQFF
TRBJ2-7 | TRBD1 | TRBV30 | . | TGTGCCTGGAGGGGACAGGGGCCCTACTACGAGCAGTACTTC | CAWRGQGPYYEQYF
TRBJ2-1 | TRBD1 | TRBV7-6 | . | TGTGCCAGCAGCACACCTCCGGGACAGGCGTCCTCCTACAATGAGCAGTTCTTC | CASSTPPGQASSYNEQFF
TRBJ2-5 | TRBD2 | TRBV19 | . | TGTGCCAGTAGCAGGCCTAGCGGGGGAGAGACCCAGTACTTC | CASSRPSGGETQYF
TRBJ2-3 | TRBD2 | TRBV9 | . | TGTGCCAGCAGCCTGGGACTAGCGGGGGGTTCAGATACGCAGTATTTT | CASSLGLAGGSDTQYF
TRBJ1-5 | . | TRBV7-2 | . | TGTGCCAGCAGCCCGGACTGGAGTAGCAATCAGCCCCAGCATTTT | CASSPDWSSNQPQHF
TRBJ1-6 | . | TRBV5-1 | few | TGCGCCAGCAGCTTGGCAGATAATTCACCCCTCCACTTT | CASSLADNSPLHF
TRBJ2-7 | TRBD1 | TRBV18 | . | TGTGCCAGCTCACCAGGACAGGGGGGCAAGGACGAGCAGTACTTC | CASSPGQGGKDEQYF
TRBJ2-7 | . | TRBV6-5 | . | TGTGCCAGCAGTTACGTCCAGGGGTACGAGCAGTACTTC | CASSYVQGYEQYF
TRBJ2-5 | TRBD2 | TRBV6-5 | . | TGTGCCAGCAGTTCTCCCGGACTAGGTGGGACCCAGTACTTC | CASSSPGLGGTQYF
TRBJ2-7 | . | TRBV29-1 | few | TGCAGCGTTGAAGACGGCGGGGACGAGCAGTACTTC | CSVEDGGDEQYF
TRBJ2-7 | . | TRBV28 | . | TGTGCCACCCGCCGGGGGAACGAGCAGTACTTC | CATRRGNEQYF
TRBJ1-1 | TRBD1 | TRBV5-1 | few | TGCGCCAGCAGCATTGGGACAGCCCTCGGGACTGAAGCTTTCTTT | CASSIGTALGTEAFF
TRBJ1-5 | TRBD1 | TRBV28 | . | TGTGCCAGCAGCGGACAGGGGTACAATCAGCCCCAGCATTTT | CASSGQGYNQPQHF
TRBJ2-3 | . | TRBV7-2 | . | TGTGCCAGCAGCTTTTTCCCGGGGAGCACGCAGTATTTT | CASSFFPGSTQYF
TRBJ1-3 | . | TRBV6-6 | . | TGTGCCACCCGGACAGCGAGCTCTGGAAACACCATATATTTT | CATRTASSGNTIYF
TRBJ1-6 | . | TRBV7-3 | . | TGTGCCAGCAGCCAAAGCGGAGGGAGCTCCTATAATTCACCCCTCCACTTT | CASSQSGGSSYNSPLHF
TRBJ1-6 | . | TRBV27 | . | TGTGCCAGCAGTACCCTCGGACAGATAAGCTCCTATAATTCACCCCTCCACTTT | CASSTLGQISSYNSPLHF
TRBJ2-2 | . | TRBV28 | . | TGTGCCAGCAGTTTAATTATCGGGGAGCTGTTTTTT | CASSLIIGELFF
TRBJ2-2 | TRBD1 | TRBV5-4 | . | TGTGCCAGCAGACCCGGGACAGGGAACACCGGGGAGCTGTTTTTT | CASRPGTGNTGELFF
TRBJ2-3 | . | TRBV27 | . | TGTGCCAGCAGTCCCCAGGGTCTGGATACGCAGTATTTT | CASSPQGLDTQYF
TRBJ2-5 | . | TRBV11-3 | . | TGTGCCAGCAGCTTGGTCTACCCATCGGACTCGACCCAGTACTTC | CASSLVYPSDSTQYF
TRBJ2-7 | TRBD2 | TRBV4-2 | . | TGTGCCAGCAGCCCTGCTAGCGGGGAGCTCTACGAGCAGTACTTC | CASSPASGELYEQYF
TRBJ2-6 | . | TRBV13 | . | TGTGCCAGCAGCTTTCTTCAGGGCTCTGGGGCCAACGTCCTGACTTTC | CASSFLQGSGANVLTF
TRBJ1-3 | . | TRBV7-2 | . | TGTGCCAGCAGCCCAGCTCAGGGCCCTGGAAACACCATATATTTT | CASSPAQGPGNTIYF
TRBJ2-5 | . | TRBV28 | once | TGTGCCAGCAGTCCAGGGACACCTCAAGAGACCCAGTACTTC | CASSPGTPQETQYF
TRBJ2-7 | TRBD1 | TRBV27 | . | TGTGCCAGCAGTATCGGACAGGGGGGCGAGCAGTACTTC | CASSIGQGGEQYF
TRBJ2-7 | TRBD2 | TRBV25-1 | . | TGTGCCAGCAGTGAAGGGACGGGGGGTTACGAGCAGTACTTC | CASSEGTGGYEQYF
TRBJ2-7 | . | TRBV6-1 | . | TGTGCCAGCAACCAGGACAGAAACGAGCAGTACTTC | CASNQDRNEQYF
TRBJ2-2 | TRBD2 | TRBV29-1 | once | TGCAGCGTAGATGCTAGCGGTTACGGGGAGCTGTTTTTT | CSVDASGYGELFF
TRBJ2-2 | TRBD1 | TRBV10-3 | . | TGTGCCATCCCAGGACAGGGGGTGAGGACCGGGGAGCTGTTTTTT | CAIPGQGVRTGELFF